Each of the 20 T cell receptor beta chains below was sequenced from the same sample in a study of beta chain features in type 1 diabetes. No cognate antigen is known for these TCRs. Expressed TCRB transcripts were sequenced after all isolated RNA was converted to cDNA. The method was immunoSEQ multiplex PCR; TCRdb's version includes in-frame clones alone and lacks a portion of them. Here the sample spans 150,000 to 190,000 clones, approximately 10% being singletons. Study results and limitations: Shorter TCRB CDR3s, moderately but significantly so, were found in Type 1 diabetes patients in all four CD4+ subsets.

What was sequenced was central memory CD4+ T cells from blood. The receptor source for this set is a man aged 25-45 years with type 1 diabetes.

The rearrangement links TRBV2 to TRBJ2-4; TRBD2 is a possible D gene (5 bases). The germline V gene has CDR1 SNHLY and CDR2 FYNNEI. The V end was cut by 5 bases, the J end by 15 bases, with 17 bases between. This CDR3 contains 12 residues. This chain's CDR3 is CASSSLANKGYF. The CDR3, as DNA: TGTGCCAGCAGTTCCTTAGCGAATAAGGGGTACTTC.

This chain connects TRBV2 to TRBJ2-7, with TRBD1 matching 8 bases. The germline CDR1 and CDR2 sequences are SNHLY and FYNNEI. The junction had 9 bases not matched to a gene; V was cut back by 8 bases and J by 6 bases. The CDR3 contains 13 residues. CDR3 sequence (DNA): TGTGCCAGCCTTCCGGGACAGGTGAGCGAGCAGTACTTC. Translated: CASLPGQVSEQYF.

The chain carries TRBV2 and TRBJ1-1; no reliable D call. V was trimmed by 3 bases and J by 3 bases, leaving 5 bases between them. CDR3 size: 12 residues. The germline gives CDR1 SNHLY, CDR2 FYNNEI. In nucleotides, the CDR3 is TGTGCCAGCAGTGACCCGGACACTGAAGCTTTCTTT. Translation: CASSDPDTEAFF.

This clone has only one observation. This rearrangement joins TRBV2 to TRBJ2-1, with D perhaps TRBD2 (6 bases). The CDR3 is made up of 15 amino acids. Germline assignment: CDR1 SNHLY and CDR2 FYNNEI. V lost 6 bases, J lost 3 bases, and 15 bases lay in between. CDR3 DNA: TGTGCCAGCAGGATCCGGGACTCCAGCTACAATGAGCAGTTCTTC. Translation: CASRIRDSSYNEQFF.

The CDR3 DNA is TGTGCCAGTAGTGGAGGACGGCAAGAGCAGTACTTC. Translation: CASSGGRQEQYF. This sequence joins TRBV19 and TRBJ2-7, with a possible D match to TRBD2 (5 bases). There are 12 residues in the CDR3. CDR1 and CDR2 from the germline V gene are LNHDA and SQIVND (reference sequence). The ends were cut back, 5 bases at V and 7 bases at J, with 12 bases in the middle.

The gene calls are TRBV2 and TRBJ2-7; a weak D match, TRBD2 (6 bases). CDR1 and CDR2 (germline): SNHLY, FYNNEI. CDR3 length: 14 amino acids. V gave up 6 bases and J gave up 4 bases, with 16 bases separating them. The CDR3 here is CASRRRLAKYEQYF. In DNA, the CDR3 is TGTGCCAGCAGAAGGAGGCTAGCGAAATACGAGCAGTACTTC.

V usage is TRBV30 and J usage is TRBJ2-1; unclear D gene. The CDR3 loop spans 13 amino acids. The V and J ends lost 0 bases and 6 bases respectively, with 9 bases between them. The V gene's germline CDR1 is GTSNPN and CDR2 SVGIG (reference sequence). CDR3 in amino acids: CAWSVTQSNEQFF. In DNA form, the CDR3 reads TGTGCCTGGAGTGTAACTCAATCCAATGAGCAGTTCTTC.

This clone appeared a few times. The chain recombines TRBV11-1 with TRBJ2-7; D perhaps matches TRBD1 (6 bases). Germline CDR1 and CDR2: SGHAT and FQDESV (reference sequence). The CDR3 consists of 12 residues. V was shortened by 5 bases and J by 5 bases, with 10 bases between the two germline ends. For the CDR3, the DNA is TGTGCCAGCAGCCAACAGGGTAACGAGCAGTACTTC. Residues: CASSQQGNEQYF. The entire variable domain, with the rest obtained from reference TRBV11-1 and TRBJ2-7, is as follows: EAEVAQSPRYKITEKSQAVAFWCDPISGHATLYWYRQILGQGPELLVQFQDESVVDDSQLPKDRFSAERLKGVDSTLKIQPAELGDSAMYLCASSQQGNEQYFGPGTRLTVT.

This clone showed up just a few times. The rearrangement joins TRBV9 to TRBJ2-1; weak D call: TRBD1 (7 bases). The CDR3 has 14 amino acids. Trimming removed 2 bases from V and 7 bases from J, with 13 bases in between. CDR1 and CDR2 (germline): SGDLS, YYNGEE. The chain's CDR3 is CASSVQGGPNEQFF. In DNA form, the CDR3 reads TGTGCCAGCAGCGTGCAGGGGGGACCAAATGAGCAGTTCTTC.

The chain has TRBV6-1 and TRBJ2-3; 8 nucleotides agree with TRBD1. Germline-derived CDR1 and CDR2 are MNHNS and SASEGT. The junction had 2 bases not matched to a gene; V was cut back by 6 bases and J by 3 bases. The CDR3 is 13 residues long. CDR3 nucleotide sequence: TGTGCCAGCAGGAGACAGGGGACAGATACGCAGTATTTT. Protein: CASRRQGTDTQYF.

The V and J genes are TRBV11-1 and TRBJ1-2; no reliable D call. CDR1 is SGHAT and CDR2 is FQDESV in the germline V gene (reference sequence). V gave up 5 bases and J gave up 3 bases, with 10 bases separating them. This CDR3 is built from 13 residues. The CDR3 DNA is TGTGCCAGCAGCCCCCACCCAGACTATGGCTACACCTTC. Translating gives CASSPHPDYGYTF.

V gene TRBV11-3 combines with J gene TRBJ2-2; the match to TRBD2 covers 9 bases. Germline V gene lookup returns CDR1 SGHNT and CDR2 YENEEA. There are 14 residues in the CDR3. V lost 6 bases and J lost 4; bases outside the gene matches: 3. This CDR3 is CASSFSGSTGELFF. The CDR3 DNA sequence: TGTGCCAGCAGTTTTAGCGGGAGCACCGGGGAGCTGTTTTTT.

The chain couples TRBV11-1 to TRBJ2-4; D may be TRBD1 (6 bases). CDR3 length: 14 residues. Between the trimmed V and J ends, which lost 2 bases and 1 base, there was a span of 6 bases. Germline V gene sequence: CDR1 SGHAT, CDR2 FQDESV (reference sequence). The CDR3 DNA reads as TGTGCCAGCAGCTTAAGGGGGGCCAAAAACATTCAGTACTTC. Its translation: CASSLRGAKNIQYF.

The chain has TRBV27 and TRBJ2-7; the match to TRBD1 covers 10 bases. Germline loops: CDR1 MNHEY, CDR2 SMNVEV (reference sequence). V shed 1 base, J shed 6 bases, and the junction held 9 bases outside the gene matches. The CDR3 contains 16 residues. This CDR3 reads CASSLFGTGERGEQYF. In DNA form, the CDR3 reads TGTGCCAGCAGTTTATTCGGGACAGGGGAAAGGGGCGAGCAGTACTTC.

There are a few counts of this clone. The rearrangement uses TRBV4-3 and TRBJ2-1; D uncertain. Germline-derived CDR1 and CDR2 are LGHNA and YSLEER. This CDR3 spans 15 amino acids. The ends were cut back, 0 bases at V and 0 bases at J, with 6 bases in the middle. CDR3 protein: CASSQDRPSYNEQFF. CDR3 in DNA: TGCGCCAGCAGCCAAGATCGTCCCTCCTACAATGAGCAGTTCTTC.

The CDR3 here is CASSPWDRLSNTEAFF. Written as DNA, the CDR3 is TGTGCCAGCTCACCATGGGACAGACTTTCGAACACTGAAGCTTTCTTT. The chain couples TRBV18 to TRBJ1-1; 7 bases are shared with TRBD1. CDR3 length equals 16 residues. Germline V gene sequence: CDR1 KGHSH, CDR2 LQKENI. V trimming: 2 bases; J trimming: 1 base; junction bases outside the gene matches: 7.

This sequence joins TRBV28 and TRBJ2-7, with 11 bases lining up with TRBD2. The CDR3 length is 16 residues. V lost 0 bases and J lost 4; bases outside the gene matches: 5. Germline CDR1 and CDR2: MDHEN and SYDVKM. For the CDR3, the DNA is TGTGCCAGCAGTTTATGGGCGACTAGCGGGACTTACGAGCAGTACTTC. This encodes CASSLWATSGTYEQYF.

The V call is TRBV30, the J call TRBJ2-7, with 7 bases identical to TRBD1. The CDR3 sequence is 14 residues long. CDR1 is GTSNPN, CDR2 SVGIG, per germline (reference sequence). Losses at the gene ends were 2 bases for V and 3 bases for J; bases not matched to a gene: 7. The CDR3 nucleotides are TGTGCCTGGAGTCCCGGGACAGCGGTCTACGAGCAGTACTTC. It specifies CAWSPGTAVYEQYF.

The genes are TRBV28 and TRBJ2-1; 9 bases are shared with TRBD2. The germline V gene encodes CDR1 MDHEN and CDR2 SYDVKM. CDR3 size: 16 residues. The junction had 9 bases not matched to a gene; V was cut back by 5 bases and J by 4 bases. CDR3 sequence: CASSRYSGSRYNEQFF. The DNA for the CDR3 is TGTGCCAGCAGTCGATATAGCGGGAGTCGATACAATGAGCAGTTCTTC.

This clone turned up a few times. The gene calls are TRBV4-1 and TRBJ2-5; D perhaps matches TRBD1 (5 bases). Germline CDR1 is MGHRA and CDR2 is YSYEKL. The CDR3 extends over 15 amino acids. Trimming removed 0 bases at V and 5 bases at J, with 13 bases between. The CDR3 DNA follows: TGCGCCAGCAGCCAAGATGAGGCAGGGCGGGAGACCCAGTACTTC. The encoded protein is CASSQDEAGRETQYF.